Included here is one TCR beta chain sequence, with context. Its antigen is as yet unknown. V shed 7 bases and J 5 bases; nucleotides not matched to a gene: 5. This CDR3 spans 14 amino acids. Germline V gene sequence: CDR1 SGHRS, CDR2 YFSETQ. This entry belongs to a study of CD8 T cells in ankylosing spondylitis. Study outcomes and limitations: Made up of about eight highly homologous variants, a TCR beta motif appeared characteristic of ankylosing spondylitis blood.

TCRdb analysed the 5' RACE reads with MiXCR anew, one entry per CDR3 protein. The sample includes some 300,000 distinct CDR3 sequences, less than 25% of them seen just once. The sequence derives from a female donor with ankylosing spondylitis or in good health (not recorded which). The chain combines TRBV5-1 with TRBJ2-1, with 11 bases aligning to TRBD2. The sample comprised blood, either unsorted or a sorted T cell fraction (not recorded which). The chain's CDR3 is CASGTSGRNNEQFF. The CDR3 nucleotides read TGCGCCAGCGGAACTAGCGGGAGAAACAATGAGCAGTTCTTC. The full variable domain, in which reference TRBV5-1 and TRBJ2-1 provide the parts outside the CDR3, is KAGVTQTPRYLIKTRGQQVTLSCSPISGHRSVSWYQQTPGQGLQFLFEYFSETQRNKGNFPGRFSGRQFSNSRSEMNVSTLELGDSALYLCASGTSGRNNEQFFGPGTRLTVL.